Shown below are 5 T cell receptor beta chains from a single sample sequenced in a study of early T cells in non-severe SARS-CoV-2 infection. TCRdb re-analysed the 5' RACE reads in MiXCR, keeping a single row per CDR3 protein. The table includes roughly 93,000 distinct CDR3 sequences, 11% detected once. The sequencing input was whole blood. The receptors shown here come from an adult who was a healthcare worker with PCR-confirmed SARS-CoV-2 infection or an uninfected control (not recorded which).

The rearrangement uses TRBV5-1 and TRBJ2-7; perhaps TRBD1 as D (6 bases). Germline assignment: CDR1 SGHRS and CDR2 YFSETQ. V lost 3 bases, J lost 3 bases, and 22 bases lay in between. CDR3 length equals 17 residues. CDR3 DNA sequence: TGCGCCAGCAGCTCGTATGTGAGGACAGCCCCGCTCTACGAGCAGTACTTC. Translation: CASSSYVRTAPLYEQYF.

Details on this clonotype: It may be a read error: a sequence one base away is much more abundant. The missing conserved phenylalanine or tryptophan at the end of this CDR3 makes a read error likely. The chain employs TRBV7-9 and TRBJ1-1, with a weak D call TRBD1 (5 bases). This CDR3 has 17 amino acids. Trimming shortened V by 1 base and J by 1 base, and 16 bases separated the two germline ends. Germline V gives CDR1 SEHNR, CDR2 FQNEAQ (reference sequence). The CDR3 here is CASSLVPSRGENTEAFS. CDR3 in DNA: TGTGCCAGCAGCTTAGTCCCCTCCCGGGGGGAGAACACTGAAGCTTTCTCT.

In its sample, this clonotype was seen many times. The chain carries TRBV29-1 and TRBJ2-3, with 7 bases fitting TRBD1. Germline V gene data show CDR1 as SQVTM and CDR2 as ANQGSEA. This CDR3 comprises 12 residues. Trimming removed 7 bases from V and 4 bases from J; junction bases left unmatched: 5. In DNA form, the CDR3 reads TGCAGCGCTTCTGGACAGGCAGATACGCAGTATTTT. Translating gives CSASGQADTQYF.

In this sample, this clonotype turned up a few times. The V gene is TRBV29-1, the J gene TRBJ2-4; D possibly corresponds to TRBD1 (6 bases). The CDR3 is 16 amino acids. Germline V lookup: CDR1 SQVTM, CDR2 ANQGSEA. Trimming left V 6 bases short and J 0 bases short, with 18 bases between. CDR3 bases: TGCAGCGTCCTCTTGACAGGCTACCTAGCCAAAAACATTCAGTACTTC. This sequence encodes CSVLLTGYLAKNIQYF.

The V and J genes are TRBV25-1 and TRBJ1-5, with D maybe TRBD1 (5 bases). The CDR3 loop spans 14 amino acids. V shed 6 bases and J shed 5 bases, with 14 bases lying between them. Per germline, CDR1 MGHDK and CDR2 SYGVNS. The CDR3 region is CASSPWGLDQPQHF. DNA of the CDR3: TGTGCCAGCAGCCCCTGGGGGTTGGATCAGCCCCAGCATTTT.